This record concerns one TCR beta chain sequence. The sample belongs to a study of blood T cell repertoires in COVID-19. Study details: Sources were T cells, B-cell-depleted T cells, or PBMCs; the material itself was cDNA or gDNA.

V lost 7 bases to trimming and J lost 4 bases; unmatched junction nucleotides: 3. Germline CDR1 is WSHSY and CDR2 is SAAADI. The CDR3 has 12 amino acids. Per the study methods: The authors estimated nucleated cell counts from reference gene primer amplification. Some clones are missing from TCRdb's copy, which holds only in-frame ones; the method was immunoSEQ multiplex PCR. V, J and clone size derive from that table, while D and trimming were established from the DNA sequence. The data hold about 210,000 clones, with just over 85% observed a single time. The sequence came from a man younger than 35 with active or convalescent COVID-19. Source material: peripheral blood. The chain carries TRBV10-2 and TRBJ1-2; 7 nucleotides agree with TRBD1. Here the CDR3 reads CASNQGVYGYTF. DNA for the CDR3: TGCGCCAGCAACCAGGGGGTCTATGGCTACACCTTC.